The sample holds many counts of the clone carrying this T cell receptor beta chain. The antigen is unknown. Construction of the TCRbeta library involved unique molecular identifiers. A single record per CDR3 protein comes from TCRdb applying MiXCR to the PCR reads. The sample lists roughly 250,000 distinct CDR3 sequences; 7.5% to 9.5% were seen once. These data belong to a study of T-cell reconstitution after alpha-beta-depleted transplantation in children. Points from the study as a whole: Reports say that about two months after transplant, the alpha-beta T cells came out of several hundred graft clones that had expanded. T-cell counts and diversity were attributed mostly to newly produced T cells one year after transplant. After transplant, high TCRbeta diversity at day 60 in some patients arose from surviving recipient T cells and thymic progenitors.

V was pared by 5 bases and J by 8 bases, with 15 bases between. The CDR3 is made up of 14 amino acids. J is TRBJ1-4 and V is TRBV12-3 or TRBV12-4; no clear D gene. Material: PBMCs, mostly from graft donor cells, obtained 180 days after TCRalphabeta/CD19-depleted stem cell transplant. This receptor was taken from a male patient aged 5 to 17 who had a stem cell transplant for acute lymphoblastic leukemia, so the T cells may come from the graft donor. The CDR3: CASSPLRVREKLFF. The CDR3 bases are TGTGCCAGCAGTCCTTTACGAGTAAGAGAAAAACTGTTTTTT.